This is a list of T cell receptor beta chains from one sample in a study of blood T cell repertoires in COVID-19. The repertoire was sequenced with immunoSEQ multiplex PCR; TCRdb's copy has only in-frame clones and lacks some. The profile covers more than 250,000 clones, with roughly 90% appearing a single time and 5% to 7% taken by the ten largest. Material: peripheral blood. Receptors originate from a man aged 18-30 years who had recovered from COVID-19. Each CDR3 is given without its conserved first and last residue. Fields, in order: V gene, J gene, D gene, CDR3 protein. A D gene is named only where the DNA matches it firmly.

TRBV3-1/TRBV3-2	TRBJ2-1	NA	ASSQVLEEQF
TRBV4-2	TRBJ2-7	NA	ASSQGLRDYEQY
TRBV6-2/TRBV6-3	TRBJ2-5	TRBD1	ASSSRQGQQETQY
TRBV7-3	TRBJ2-5	TRBD1	ASSLYRGDQETQY
TRBV15	TRBJ2-3	TRBD2	ATSVLSGTGTDTQY
TRBV6-5	TRBJ1-5	TRBD1	ASRGGLGNQPQH
TRBV29-1	TRBJ2-1	TRBD1	SVEGRTGITYNEQF
TRBV10-1	TRBJ2-2	NA	ASSAPGGELF
TRBV5-1	TRBJ1-4	TRBD1	ASSIGQGGGSEKLF
TRBV11-2	TRBJ2-2	NA	ASSLDVRVTGELF
TRBV19	TRBJ2-7	TRBD1	ASSSGTGFLEQY
TRBV14	TRBJ1-2	NA	ASSQGANYGYT
TRBV5-6	TRBJ1-1	NA	ASSLGLGTEAF
TRBV6-4	TRBJ1-1	NA	ASREQGGANTEAF
TRBV25-1	TRBJ2-7	NA	ASSGSPGVIYEQY
TRBV19	TRBJ1-3	TRBD1	ASLDREANTIY
TRBV21-1	TRBJ2-7	NA	ASSKDSGRVYEQY
TRBV6-5	TRBJ2-7	TRBD2	ASSYSGLASYEQY
TRBV30	TRBJ2-7	TRBD1	AWSSDRVDYEQY
TRBV5-4	TRBJ2-7	NA	ASSLGQEVYEQY
TRBV9	TRBJ2-7	NA	ASSVRSWQRPYEQY
TRBV4-1	TRBJ1-2	NA	ASSVGGGAYGYT
TRBV5-1	TRBJ1-1	NA	ASSTDSYYTEAF
TRBV5-1	TRBJ2-7	NA	ASSRGEGAYEQY
TRBV4-3	TRBJ2-7	NA	ASSQERSAEQY
TRBV5-4	TRBJ1-1	NA	ASSLVGDMNTEAF
TRBV6-1	TRBJ1-2	NA	ASSEGSYGYT
TRBV28	TRBJ2-7	TRBD1	ASSLVSGTGPAYEQY
TRBV27	TRBJ1-1	TRBD1	ASSLYSGGTEAF
TRBV19	TRBJ2-7	NA	ASSTSTHTGSNIYEQY
TRBV2	TRBJ2-7	NA	ASSRDIYYEQY
TRBV6-5	TRBJ2-7	NA	ASSSTVYEQY
TRBV2	TRBJ2-3	TRBD2	ASRKRGVSTDTQY
TRBV6-5	TRBJ1-1	TRBD1	ASSSLTGGSEAF
TRBV6-5	TRBJ1-5	TRBD1	ASSSRTGQPQH
TRBV5-4	TRBJ1-1	TRBD1	ASSLGLGQGNTEAF
TRBV19	TRBJ2-3	TRBD2	ASSPPAWGGGTSETDTQY
TRBV3-1/TRBV3-2	TRBJ1-2	NA	ASSQGTTDRYGYT
TRBV11-2	TRBJ2-7	TRBD1	ASSSRTGSYEQY
TRBV4-3	TRBJ2-1	NA	ASSQFGKNLPSSYNEQF
TRBV19	TRBJ1-6	NA	ATSLGGTILTSPLH
TRBV27	TRBJ1-1	NA	ASRGQGGRTEAF
TRBV19	TRBJ1-1	NA	ASSIDESGAAF
TRBV18	TRBJ2-1	TRBD1	ASSPPGTGPNEQF
TRBV7-6	TRBJ2-1	NA	ASSPGDGHYNEQF
TRBV10-3	TRBJ1-3	TRBD1	AVSQGGTGNTIY
TRBV19	TRBJ2-7	TRBD1	ASRGTGESYEQY
TRBV7-3	TRBJ2-1	TRBD2	ASSPSGGASYNEQF
TRBV28	TRBJ2-7	NA	ASSLAVTGGFNEQY
TRBV5-1	TRBJ2-5	NA	ASSMTETQY
TRBV4-1	TRBJ1-2	TRBD1	ASSQAGTGEGYT
TRBV2	TRBJ2-5	TRBD2	ASSMAGAETQY
TRBV7-8	TRBJ1-2	NA	ASSLGGLYGYT
TRBV7-9	TRBJ2-1	TRBD2	ASSGEGTWNEQF
TRBV12-3/TRBV12-4	TRBJ1-2	TRBD1	ASRGQNYGYT
TRBV19	TRBJ1-5	NA	ASSVSREGNQPQH
TRBV6-5	TRBJ1-2	TRBD1	ASSLDRRYGYT
TRBV27	TRBJ2-3	TRBD2	ASSPLGGLSDTQY
TRBV10-3	TRBJ2-1	NA	AISETNGEQF
TRBV7-9	TRBJ1-2	NA	ASSELQGGGYT